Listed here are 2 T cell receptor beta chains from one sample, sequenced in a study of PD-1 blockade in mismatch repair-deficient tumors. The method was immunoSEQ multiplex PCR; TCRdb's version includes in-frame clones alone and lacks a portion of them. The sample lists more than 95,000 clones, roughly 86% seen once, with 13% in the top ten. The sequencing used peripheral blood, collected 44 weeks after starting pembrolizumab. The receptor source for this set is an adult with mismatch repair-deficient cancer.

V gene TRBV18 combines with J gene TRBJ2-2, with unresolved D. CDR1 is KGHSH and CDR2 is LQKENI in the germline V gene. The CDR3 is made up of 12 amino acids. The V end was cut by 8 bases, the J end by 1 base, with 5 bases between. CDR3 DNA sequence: TGTGCCAGCGAGATGAACACCGGGGAGCTGTTTTTT. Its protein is CASEMNTGELFF.

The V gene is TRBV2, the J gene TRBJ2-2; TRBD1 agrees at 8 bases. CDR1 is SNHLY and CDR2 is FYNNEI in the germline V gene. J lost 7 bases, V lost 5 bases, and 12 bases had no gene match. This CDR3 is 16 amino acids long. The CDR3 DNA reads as TGTGCCAGCAGTTCAGACTGGACAGGGCTAGGCGGGGAGCTGTTTTTT. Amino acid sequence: CASSSDWTGLGGELFF.